One sample yielded the 20 T cell receptor beta chains listed below, sequenced in a study of blood T cell repertoires in COVID-19. Clones were read by immunoSEQ multiplex PCR, and TCRdb kept only the in-frame ones, dropping some. Of around 150,000 clones in the sample, around 93% are singletons; the top ten hold 4.6%. The sequencing sample was made of peripheral blood. The receptors come from a woman in her forties or fifties with acute or convalescent COVID-19.

The chain recombines TRBV7-9 with TRBJ1-2, with 7 positions matching TRBD1. After removal of 5 bases from V and 7 bases from J, the junction contained 7 bases not matched to a gene. The CDR3 totals 13 residues. Per germline, CDR1 SEHNR and CDR2 FQNEAQ (reference sequence). The CDR3 nucleotides are TGTGCCAGCAGCCCGACAGGGAAATCTGGCTACACCTTC. Protein product: CASSPTGKSGYTF.

The chain has TRBV7-3 and TRBJ2-1; 11 nucleotides agree with TRBD1. Germline V gene lookup returns CDR1 SGHTA and CDR2 FQGTGA. V shed 4 bases, J shed 9 bases, and the junction held 8 bases outside the gene matches. This CDR3 region has 15 residues. CDR3 sequence (DNA): TGTGCCAGCAGCTCCGGGACAGGGGGAAGTAGTGAGCAGTTCTTC. This codes for CASSSGTGGSSEQFF.

V is TRBV9 and J is TRBJ2-5; tentative D call: TRBD1 (6 bases). V was pared by 3 bases and J by 3 bases, with 9 bases between. The germline CDR1 and CDR2 sequences are SGDLS and YYNGEE. The CDR3 runs 13 residues. The CDR3 is CASSDRDKETQYF. The CDR3, as DNA: TGTGCCAGCAGCGACCGGGACAAAGAGACCCAGTACTTC.

The V call is TRBV20-1, the J call TRBJ2-7; D is possibly TRBD1 (5 bases). CDR1 DFQATT and CDR2 SNEGSKA come from the germline V gene (reference sequence). The CDR3 contains 11 residues. Trimming stripped 4 bases from V and 5 bases from J, with 9 bases between. CDR3 residues: CSAIREHEQYF. Here the CDR3 DNA reads TGCAGTGCTATCAGGGAACACGAGCAGTACTTC.

The chain combines TRBV28 with TRBJ1-5, with unresolved D. V was pared by 7 bases and J by 3 bases, with 13 bases between. The CDR3 runs to 14 residues. The V gene's germline CDR1 is MDHEN and CDR2 SYDVKM. Here the CDR3 DNA reads TGTGCCAGCAACCCTGACATGAACAATCAGCCCCAGCATTTT. This translates into CASNPDMNNQPQHF.

The chain is built from TRBV30 and TRBJ1-2; D call uncertain. This CDR3 is 11 amino acids long. Deletions cut 2 bases from V and 8 bases from J, with 9 bases between. Germline V CDR1 and CDR2: GTSNPN, SVGIG (reference sequence). The CDR3 nucleotides read TGTGCCTGGAGTAACTCCGTAGGCTACACCTTC. Amino acids: CAWSNSVGYTF. The full variable domain, in which reference TRBV30 and TRBJ1-2 provide the parts outside the CDR3, is SQTIHQWPATLVQPVGSPLSLECTVEGTSNPNLYWYRQAAGRGLQLLFYSVGIGQISSEVPQNLSASRPQDRQFILSSKKLLLSDSGFYLCAWSNSVGYTFGSGTRLTVV.

The chain couples TRBV19 to TRBJ1-2; 9 bases match TRBD1. V shed 5 bases, J shed 6 bases, and the junction held 7 bases outside the gene matches. The CDR3 totals 14 residues. The V gene's germline CDR1 is LNHDA and CDR2 SQIVND (reference sequence). The CDR3 coding sequence is TGTGCCAGTAGTCCCTACGGACAGGGGAATGGCTACACCTTC. Its protein product is CASSPYGQGNGYTF.

The V call is TRBV19, the J call TRBJ2-7; TRBD1 matches at 7 bases. CDR1 and CDR2 (germline): LNHDA, SQIVND (reference sequence). The CDR3 extends over 13 amino acids. The V gene end was trimmed by 3 bases and the J gene end by 7 bases; junction bases not matched to a gene: 6. CDR3 bases: TGTGCCAGTAGTATGGACAGGTCGGGAGAGCAGTACTTC. Encoded protein: CASSMDRSGEQYF. Full variable domain (remainder filled in from reference TRBV19 and TRBJ2-7): DGGITQSPKYLFRKEGQNVTLSCEQNLNHDAMYWYRQDPGQGLRLIYYSQIVNDFQKGDIAEGYSVSREKKESFPLTVTSAQKNPTAFYLCASSMDRSGEQYFGPGTRLTVT.

This clone was detected only once. The CDR3 coding sequence is TGTGCCAGCAGCCCCCCCGGGACTAGCGGGAGGGAGGCTGAATACAATGAGCAGTTCTTC. Encoded protein: CASSPPGTSGREAEYNEQFF. The chain uses TRBV3-1 (or the pseudogene TRBV3-2) and TRBJ2-1; 16 bases align to TRBD2. Germline V lookup: CDR1 LGHDT, CDR2 YNNKEL (reference sequence). Trimming took 4 bases from V and 4 from J; bases not matched to a gene: 13. The CDR3 runs 20 residues.

The V gene is TRBV7-9, the J gene TRBJ2-1; D perhaps matches TRBD2 (6 bases). The CDR3 is made up of 13 amino acids. Looked up from germline, CDR1 is SEHNR and CDR2 is FQNEAQ (reference sequence). Trimming took off 5 bases at V and 9 bases at J, with 14 bases between the two ends. The CDR3 region has the DNA TGTGCCAGCAGCCCGCTAGCGACGAGTGAGCAGTTCTTC. Translation: CASSPLATSEQFF. The full variable domain, completed using reference TRBV7-9 and TRBJ2-1, is DTGVSQNPRHKITKRGQNVTFRCDPISEHNRLYWYRQTLGQGPEFLTYFQNEAQLEKSRLLSDRFSAERPKGSFSTLEIQRTEQGDSAMYLCASSPLATSEQFFGPGTRLTVL.

The chain has TRBV28 and TRBJ2-1; D uncertain. This CDR3 is built from 16 residues. CDR1 is MDHEN and CDR2 is SYDVKM in the germline V gene. The V and J ends lost 4 bases and 3 bases respectively, with 16 bases between them. The CDR3 DNA sequence: TGTGCCAGCAGTTCGAACAGCCTCGATTTCTACAATGAGCAGTTCTTC. Its protein product is CASSSNSLDFYNEQFF.

The chain carries TRBV7-2 and TRBJ1-2; D is unresolved. The CDR3 is 13 residues long. V lost 0 bases and J 8 bases, leaving 10 bases between the germline ends. The V gene's germline CDR1 is SGHTA and CDR2 FQGNSA. Here the CDR3 reads CASSLAVGGGYTF. CDR3 sequence (DNA): TGTGCCAGCAGCTTAGCCGTCGGAGGAGGCTACACCTTC.

This CDR3 reads CASSPWENSPLHF. CDR3 DNA: TGTGCCAGCTCACCATGGGAGAATTCACCCCTCCACTTT. The chain employs TRBV18 and TRBJ1-6; D uncertain. The germline CDR1 and CDR2 sequences are KGHSH and LQKENI. Trimming stripped 2 bases from V and 7 bases from J, with 6 bases between. CDR3 length: 13 residues.

This chain joins TRBV24-1 and TRBJ2-5, with 10 bases fitting TRBD2. V lost 4 bases to trimming and J lost 13 bases; unmatched junction nucleotides: 20. The CDR3 has 17 residues. Germline loops: CDR1 KGHDR, CDR2 SFDVKD. In nucleotides, the CDR3 is TGTGCCACCAGTGACCGAGGACTAGCGGCCAACCCATCGGGTCTGTACTTC. This encodes CATSDRGLAANPSGLYF.

This chain connects TRBV7-9 to TRBJ2-7, with D possibly being TRBD2 (7 bases). This CDR3 has 17 residues. CDR1 SEHNR and CDR2 FQNEAQ come from the germline V gene (reference sequence). Trimming stripped 5 bases from V and 5 bases from J, with 25 bases between. The CDR3 DNA reads as TGTGCCAGCAGCCCTGTTTTGGGACCTGCGGGGGCCCACGAGCAGTACTTC. Protein: CASSPVLGPAGAHEQYF.

This chain connects TRBV6-4 to TRBJ2-2; no definite D call. Trimming removed 3 bases from V and 4 bases from J, with 6 bases in between. The germline V gene has CDR1 MRHNA and CDR2 SNTAGT. CDR3 length: 13 amino acids. Here the CDR3 DNA reads TGTGCCAGCAGTGAGCGCCCCACCGGGGAGCTGTTTTTT. Translated, it gives CASSERPTGELFF.

J is TRBJ1-2 and V is TRBV5-6, with 7 bases that match TRBD1. This CDR3 region has 14 residues. Germline CDR1 is SGHDT and CDR2 is YYEEEE. V was clipped by 0 bases and J by 3 bases; unmatched bases: 2. Here the CDR3 DNA reads TGTGCCAGCAGCTTGGGCAGGGGGGACTATGGCTACACCTTC. Residues: CASSLGRGDYGYTF.

V is TRBV5-1 and J is TRBJ1-6, with TRBD1 matching 10 bases. This CDR3 comprises 15 residues. In germline, CDR1 is SGHRS, CDR2 YFSETQ. The V segment lost 3 bases and the J segment 7 bases; nucleotides outside the gene matches: 4. The CDR3 sequence is CASSWGQGTNSPLHF. The CDR3, as DNA: TGCGCCAGCAGCTGGGGACAGGGGACGAATTCACCCCTCCACTTT.

The V call is TRBV2, the J call TRBJ1-2; D gene uncertain. CDR1 and CDR2 from the germline V gene are SNHLY and FYNNEI. The CDR3 covers 15 residues. The germline V and J ends were trimmed by 2 bases and 2 bases, with 12 bases remaining between them. This CDR3 is CASSERWSRNYGYTF. CDR3 DNA: TGTGCCAGCAGTGAACGGTGGAGCAGAAACTATGGCTACACCTTC.

This clone has just one count. J is TRBJ1-2 and V is TRBV12-3 or TRBV12-4; D is unresolved. The CDR3 length is 13 residues. Trimming shortened V by 6 bases and J by 7 bases, and 15 bases separated the two germline ends. CDR3 DNA sequence: TGTGCCAGCAGCTTTGCGGTGTTAGGTGGCTACACCTTC. It encodes CASSFAVLGGYTF.